This TCR beta chain was recovered during a study of blood T cells in healthy people across ages. Overall study context: Per every two T cells, about one barcoded beta molecule was captured by template switching. Study-wide results and limits: The recorded TCR beta diversity per million T cells decreased in a roughly linear manner with age.

This clonotype showed up just a few times. The antigen is undetermined. Healthy Russian Caucasian donors spanned ages about 6 to 90 years. Germline V gene data show CDR1 as MDHEN and CDR2 as SYDVKM. The CDR3 length is 15 residues. V was clipped by 4 bases and J by 4 bases, with 17 bases between them. Alongside a J-beta primer mix, a sample-barcoded 5' primer served in a second PCR lasting about 7 to 12 cycles. MiXCR was run by TCRdb on the 5' RACE reads, yielding one entry per CDR3 protein. The data hold some 1.4 million distinct CDR3 sequences, with about 40% observed a single time. V gene TRBV28 combines with J gene TRBJ2-7; D may be TRBD2 (7 bases). This TCR was recovered from a young woman in good health. What was sequenced was blood. CDR3 in amino acids: CASSSWGGVEYEQYF. The CDR3 coding sequence is TGTGCCAGCAGTTCATGGGGGGGCGTTGAATACGAGCAGTACTTC. Looking up the rest from reference TRBV28 and TRBJ2-7 gives the full variable domain: DVKVTQSSRYLVKRTGEKVFLECVQDMDHENMFWYRQDPGLGLRLIYFSYDVKMKEKGDIPEGYSVSREKKERFSLILESASTNQTSMYLCASSSWGGVEYEQYFGPGTRLTVT.